A selection of T cell receptor beta chains follows, all from one sample in a study of T cell responses to AZD1222 COVID-19 vaccine. Generated by immunoSEQ multiplex PCR, the TCRdb table keeps only in-frame clones and is missing some. The sample holds approximately 100,000 clones, about 85% seen once. The sequencing used peripheral blood, collected 28 days after the second AZD1222 dose. These receptor sequences come from an adult who received the AZD1222 COVID-19 vaccine. Each CDR3 is given with its conserved first and last residue. The D gene is left open where the match is weak. Size tells how often a clone was seen (once, few, many) or the class of an expanded clone, and some rows leave it out.

TRBV19,NA,TRBJ2-7,TRBD2,CASKAGDSYEQYF,TGTGCCAGTAAGGCGGGGGATTCCTACGAGCAGTACTTC
TRBV3-1/TRBV3-2,once,TRBJ2-5,NA,CASSQVRGGAKTQYF,TGTGCCAGCAGCCAAGTGAGAGGGGGGGCGAAGACCCAGTACTTC
TRBV28,NA,TRBJ1-1,NA,CASSLLRGDTEAFF,TGTGCCAGCAGTCTGCTCAGGGGTGACACTGAAGCTTTCTTT
TRBV2,once,TRBJ1-4,NA,CASSPILEPTNEKLFF,TGTGCCAGCAGCCCAATTTTAGAACCAACTAATGAAAAACTGTTTTTT
TRBV3-1/TRBV3-2,few,TRBJ2-7,TRBD2,CASSPRGLAGVYEQYF,TGTGCCAGCAGCCCCCGGGGGCTAGCGGGAGTGTACGAGCAGTACTTC
TRBV4-1,NA,TRBJ2-7,NA,CASSQEGTTYEQYF,TGCGCCAGCAGCCAAGAAGGGACAACCTACGAGCAGTACTTC
TRBV7-3,NA,TRBJ2-2,NA,CASSSIGVGELFF,TGTGCCAGCAGTTCAATCGGTGTGGGGGAGCTGTTTTTT
TRBV6-5,NA,TRBJ1-6,NA,CASRRSDVNNSPLHF,TGTGCCAGCAGACGGAGTGACGTTAATAATTCACCCCTCCACTTT
TRBV15,NA,TRBJ1-2,NA,CATSSLMRGPPYGYTF,TGTGCCACCAGCTCCCTAATGAGGGGCCCGCCCTATGGCTACACCTTC
TRBV9,NA,TRBJ2-7,NA,CASSAEDGAYEQYF,TGTGCCAGCAGCGCGGAGGACGGCGCCTACGAGCAGTACTTC
TRBV29-1,NA,TRBJ2-3,NA,CSVEDSGTINTDTQYF,TGCAGCGTTGAAGATTCGGGGACAATCAACACAGATACGCAGTATTTT
TRBV11-2,NA,TRBJ2-5,NA,CASSALGLIGETQYF,TGTGCCAGCAGCGCTCTCGGACTAATTGGGGAGACCCAGTACTTC
TRBV16,NA,TRBJ2-7,TRBD1,CASSLGQSYEQYF,TGTGCCAGCAGCCTGGGACAGTCCTACGAGCAGTACTTC
TRBV6-5,few,TRBJ1-1,NA,CASSYDSGGLEAFF,TGTGCCAGCAGTTACGACAGCGGGGGGCTTGAAGCTTTCTTT
TRBV6-6,NA,TRBJ2-7,NA,CASSHLSGGGEQYF,TGTGCCAGCAGTCACCTTTCAGGGGGAGGCGAGCAGTACTTC
TRBV7-2,NA,TRBJ2-7,NA,CASSLGGTSQGLF,TGTGCCAGCAGCTTAGGGGGAACAAGTCAGGGTTTATTC
TRBV5-1,NA,TRBJ2-7,NA,CASSLLGDEQYF,TGCGCCAGCAGCTTGCTCGGGGACGAGCAGTACTTC
TRBV21-1,few,TRBJ1-1,NA,CASSKALEPVNTEAFF,TGTGCCAGCAGCAAAGCGCTTGAACCGGTGAACACTGAAGCTTTCTTT
TRBV19,few,TRBJ1-5,NA,CASSTQGPQHF,TGTGCCAGTAGTACCCAGGGTCCCCAGCATTTT
TRBV19,NA,TRBJ1-1,NA,CASKMNTEAFF,TGTGCCAGTAAAATGAACACTGAAGCTTTCTTT
TRBV5-1,NA,TRBJ2-3,NA,CASSLAGATDTQYF,TGCGCCAGCAGCTTGGCTGGGGCAACAGATACGCAGTATTTT
TRBV10-3,NA,TRBJ2-3,NA,CAISASDTQYF,TGTGCCATCAGTGCCTCCGATACGCAGTATTTT
TRBV10-1,NA,TRBJ2-1,NA,CASSEHNEQFF,TGCGCCAGCAGTGAACACAATGAGCAGTTCTTC
TRBV2,NA,TRBJ2-7,NA,CASATSAVFQSYEQYF,TGTGCCAGTGCGACTTCGGCTGTTTTTCAGTCCTACGAGCAGTACTTC
TRBV27,few,TRBJ2-1,TRBD2,CASSFSGGDNEQFF,TGTGCCAGCAGTTTCTCGGGGGGGGACAATGAGCAGTTCTTC
TRBV28,NA,TRBJ1-4,NA,CASRGGANEKLFF,TGTGCCAGCAGAGGCGGGGCTAATGAAAAACTGTTTTTT
TRBV5-1,NA,TRBJ2-1,TRBD1,CASSSSTGQGAGKNEQFF,TGCGCCAGCAGCAGCTCAACGGGACAGGGGGCAGGGAAGAATGAGCAGTTCTTC
TRBV7-3,NA,TRBJ1-5,NA,CASSLRQDTPQHF,TGTGCCAGCAGCTTAAGACAGGATACGCCCCAGCATTTT
TRBV18,NA,TRBJ1-3,NA,CASSPWDRGNTIYF,TGTGCCAGCTCACCATGGGACCGAGGAAACACCATATATTTT
TRBV5-1,NA,TRBJ2-3,TRBD2,CASSWGLAGSTDTQYF,TGCGCCAGCAGCTGGGGACTAGCGGGGAGCACAGATACGCAGTATTTT
TRBV6-5,NA,TRBJ1-4,NA,CASSYGTGGNEKLFF,TGTGCCAGCAGTTACGGCACAGGAGGAAATGAAAAACTGTTTTTT
TRBV21-1,NA,TRBJ1-4,NA,CASSKTGFWGEKLFF,TGTGCCAGCAGCAAAACAGGGTTTTGGGGGGAAAAACTGTTTTTT
TRBV28,NA,TRBJ1-4,NA,CASSPRNEKLFF,TGTGCCAGCAGCCCCCGAAATGAAAAACTGTTTTTT
TRBV28,NA,TRBJ2-1,NA,CASSPYPLDNNEQFF,TGTGCCAGCAGTCCTTATCCCCTCGACAACAATGAGCAGTTCTTC
TRBV5-1,NA,TRBJ1-2,NA,CASSSGGAGGWDYGYTF,TGCGCCAGCAGCTCTGGCGGCGCTGGAGGCTGGGACTATGGCTACACCTTC
TRBV10-3,NA,TRBJ2-2,NA,CASGLGANTGELFF,TGTGCCTCGGGCCTCGGGGCGAACACCGGGGAGCTGTTTTTT
TRBV6-1,few,TRBJ2-7,NA,CASSEGNYEQYF,TGTGCCAGCAGTGAAGGGAACTACGAGCAGTACTTC
TRBV5-4,NA,TRBJ2-1,TRBD2,CASSSLTSGTELEQFF,TGTGCCAGCAGCTCCCTGACTAGCGGGACAGAACTTGAGCAGTTCTTC
TRBV2,NA,TRBJ2-4,TRBD1,CASLDTGGWGAKNIQYF,TGTGCCAGCCTTGATACAGGGGGATGGGGAGCCAAAAACATTCAGTACTTC
TRBV4-2,NA,TRBJ2-3,NA,CASSPSLSFRTADTDTQYF,TGTGCCAGCAGCCCATCCCTGTCCTTTAGGACAGCTGACACAGATACGCAGTATTTT
TRBV5-4,NA,TRBJ2-3,NA,CASSVEGGTDTQYF,TGTGCCAGCAGCGTCGAGGGGGGAACAGATACGCAGTATTTT
TRBV28,many,TRBJ2-7,NA,CASSRRRREQYF,TGTGCCAGCAGTCGTCGGAGGCGTGAGCAGTACTTC
TRBV6-5,NA,TRBJ2-3,NA,CASRAGESTQYF,TGTGCCAGCAGAGCAGGGGAGAGTACGCAGTATTTT
TRBV2,NA,TRBJ1-5,TRBD1,CASSDREGNQPQHF,TGTGCCAGCAGCGACAGGGAAGGGAATCAGCCCCAGCATTTT
TRBV2,NA,TRBJ2-5,NA,CAIPTQSGDPQETQYF,TGTGCCATTCCCACCCAATCGGGGGACCCCCAAGAGACCCAGTACTTC
TRBV7-6,once,TRBJ1-1,NA,CASSSGLVNTEAFF,TGTGCCAGCAGCTCAGGACTCGTGAACACTGAAGCTTTCTTT
TRBV11-2,NA,TRBJ2-1,TRBD2,CASSLTRTRRNEQFF,TGTGCCAGCAGCTTGACCCGGACTAGAAGAAATGAGCAGTTCTTC
TRBV19,NA,TRBJ1-5,NA,CASRPSGADQPQHF,TGTGCCAGTAGGCCTTCGGGGGCTGATCAGCCCCAGCATTTT
TRBV20-1,once,TRBJ1-6,NA,CSASKGSYNSPLHF,TGCAGTGCTAGTAAGGGCTCCTATAATTCACCCCTCCACTTT
TRBV6-5,NA,TRBJ2-7,TRBD1,CASSYDRGHEQYF,TGTGCCAGCAGTTACGACAGGGGGCATGAGCAGTACTTC